This TCR beta chain was sequenced during a study of control samples from healthy donors and cancer patients. Sequencing was performed with immunoSEQ multiplex PCR; in TCRdb, only in-frame clones are kept and a portion is missing. The data hold roughly 150,000 clones, with roughly 93% observed a single time. This clone was picked up a small number of times. The sequenced sample consisted of blood. The origin of this receptor is a man between 18 and 35 years old in good health.

The CDR3 DNA sequence: TGTGCCAGCAGACCCCCGACAATTTTCTCTGGAAACACCATATATTTT. Translating it yields CASRPPTIFSGNTIYF. The rearrangement uses TRBV28 and TRBJ1-3, with D unclear. Germline CDR1 reads MDHEN; CDR2 reads SYDVKM. CDR3 length equals 16 residues. V lost 6 bases, J lost 0 bases, and 15 bases lay in between.